This T cell receptor beta chain was documented in a study of T cells after yellow fever vaccination. V lost 1 base to trimming and J lost 2 bases, with 21 bases between them. The CDR3 loop spans 18 amino acids. Germline V CDR1 and CDR2: SGHDT, YYEEEE. This clonotype was seen a few times. TCRdb reprocessed the 5' RACE reads with MiXCR, giving one entry per CDR3 protein. Among some 420,000 distinct CDR3 sequences listed, around 20% were seen once. The V call is TRBV5-6, the J call TRBJ2-5, with D unclear. This TCR was recovered from a man aged 18 to 30 who received the YFV17D yellow fever vaccine. Material: PBMCs, obtained before the yellow fever booster vaccination. The CDR3 is CASSLLVQRIREQETQYF. In DNA form, the CDR3 reads TGTGCCAGCAGCTTGTTAGTACAGAGGATCAGAGAACAAGAGACCCAGTACTTC.